This TCR beta chain stems from a study of blood T cell repertoires in COVID-19. At the level of the study: Acute and convalescent COVID-19 specimens originated in the United States, Italy and Spain. PBMCs, B-cell-depleted T cells, or T cells provided the cDNA or gDNA that made up the material.

Seattle patient enrollment occurred during active infection, with longitudinal follow-up thereafter. Germline-derived CDR1 and CDR2 are SGHTA and FQGNSA. Trimming took 7 bases from V and 2 from J; bases not matched to a gene: 4. CDR3 length equals 14 residues. Authors' methods: From reference gene primer amplification, estimates of nucleated cell counts were derived. Sequencing used immunoSEQ multiplex PCR; TCRdb keeps in-frame clones, though not all of them. V and J calls and clone size are those listed in that table; D and trimming were worked out from the DNA. The data show 150,000 or so clones, around 74% seen once.

The sample comprised peripheral blood. The clonotype comes from a woman aged 55-69 years with COVID-19, enrolled during active disease. This chain links TRBV7-2 with TRBJ2-5, with 10 nucleotides matching TRBD2. CDR3 sequence reads: CASNSGRLQETQYF. The CDR3, as DNA: TGTGCCAGCAATAGCGGGAGGCTACAAGAGACCCAGTACTTC.